Listed below are T cell receptor beta chains from one sample, sequenced in a study of OX40 agonist ivuxolimab in advanced cancers. Sequencing was performed with immunoSEQ multiplex PCR; in TCRdb, only in-frame clones are kept and a portion is missing. Of roughly 73,000 clones in the sample, 70% to 90% are singletons; the top ten hold 1.1%. Here the sequenced sample was CD4+ or CD8+ T cells sorted from blood, taken in a trial of the OX40 agonist ivuxolimab. These receptors came from an adult with an advanced solid tumor such as melanoma, head and neck, liver or kidney cancer. CDR3s include the opening cysteine and the closing phenylalanine or tryptophan. The D gene is left open where the match is weak. Clone size is shown for a subset of rows, as once, few, many or a class of expanded clone.

J	V	size	D	CDR3	DNA
TRBJ1-2	TRBV7-2	.	.	CASSLNPSGGSGYTF	TGTGCCAGCAGCTTAAATCCGTCGGGAGGGAGCGGCTACACCTTC
TRBJ2-7	TRBV19	.	.	CASSNPAGFFSYEQYF	TGTGCCAGTAGTAATCCGGCAGGGTTTTTTTCCTACGAGCAGTACTTC
TRBJ2-1	TRBV10-1	.	.	CASSDAHYNEQFF	TGCGCCAGCAGTGATGCACACTACAATGAGCAGTTCTTC
TRBJ1-4	TRBV7-9	.	.	CASSLALTGKDEKLFF	TGTGCCAGCAGCTTAGCGCTAACAGGGAAAGATGAAAAACTGTTTTTT
TRBJ1-5	TRBV19	.	.	CASRGGRNQPQHF	TGTGCCAGTAGGGGGGGGAGAAATCAGCCCCAGCATTTT
TRBJ2-3	TRBV15	.	TRBD2	CATSRDPGGTTDTQYF	TGTGCCACCAGCAGAGATCCGGGGGGGACGACAGATACGCAGTATTTT
TRBJ2-5	TRBV10-2	.	.	CASSESFGETQYF	TGCGCCAGCAGTGAGTCATTCGGGGAGACCCAGTACTTC
TRBJ1-4	TRBV4-2	.	.	CASSQRENEKLFF	TGTGCCAGCAGCCAGCGTGAAAATGAAAAACTGTTTTTT
TRBJ1-4	TRBV11-2	.	.	CASSPTGGPNEKLFF	TGTGCCAGCAGCCCGACAGGTGGACCTAATGAAAAACTGTTTTTT
TRBJ2-7	TRBV4-2	.	.	CASSQDPEPYGSYEQYF	TGTGCCAGCAGCCAAGACCCGGAGCCCTACGGGTCCTACGAGCAGTACTTC
TRBJ2-7	TRBV29-1	.	.	CSVGGLTSGLSYEQYF	TGCAGCGTTGGGGGACTTACCTCAGGGCTCTCCTACGAGCAGTACTTC
TRBJ1-1	TRBV5-1	.	TRBD1	CASSPWTGVEGEAFF	TGCGCCAGCAGCCCCTGGACAGGGGTTGAAGGTGAAGCTTTCTTT
TRBJ2-5	TRBV5-4	.	.	CASSLTSLETQYF	TGTGCCAGCAGCTTGACTAGTTTAGAGACCCAGTACTTC
TRBJ1-6	TRBV5-3	few	.	CARSLEQFNSPLHF	TGTGCCAGAAGCTTGGAACAGTTCAATTCACCCCTCCACTTT
TRBJ1-2	TRBV5-6	.	.	CASSLSGVVGYTF	TGTGCCAGCAGCTTGTCAGGGGTGGTTGGCTACACCTTC
TRBJ1-2	TRBV6-1	.	.	CASSENSPAGFVNYGYTF	TGTGCCAGCAGTGAAAATTCCCCGGCGGGGTTCGTGAACTATGGCTACACCTTC
TRBJ1-6	TRBV5-1	.	.	CASSLGDIPYNSPLHF	TGCGCCAGCAGCTTGGGGGACATCCCCTATAATTCACCCCTCCACTTT
TRBJ1-6	TRBV4-1	.	.	CASSQDNRGGAPLHF	TGCGCCAGCAGCCAAGATAATCGAGGGGGTGCACCCCTCCACTTT
TRBJ1-2	TRBV4-2	.	TRBD1	CASSQDPVDRGYGYTF	TGTGCCAGCAGCCAAGATCCCGTCGACAGGGGATATGGCTACACCTTC
TRBJ1-2	TRBV11-2	.	TRBD1	CASSLLQGLGEDGYTF	TGTGCCAGCAGCTTATTACAGGGGCTGGGTGAGGATGGCTACACCTTC
TRBJ2-3	TRBV5-4	once	.	CASSLRGLVGTDTQYF	TGTGCCAGCAGCTTGAGAGGGCTGGTGGGCACAGATACGCAGTATTTT
TRBJ2-2	TRBV7-2	.	.	CASSPEARVGTGELFF	TGTGCCAGCAGCCCAGAGGCTAGGGTTGGCACCGGGGAGCTGTTTTTT
TRBJ2-1	TRBV7-2	.	.	CASSFGADSYNEQFF	TGTGCCAGCAGCTTCGGGGCTGACTCCTACAATGAGCAGTTCTTC
TRBJ2-1	TRBV5-1	.	.	CASAQANEQFF	TGCGCCAGCGCCCAGGCCAATGAGCAGTTCTTC
TRBJ1-4	TRBV19	.	TRBD1	CASSIGGGVSNEKLFF	TGTGCCAGTAGTATAGGAGGGGGCGTCTCTAATGAAAAACTGTTTTTT
TRBJ1-1	TRBV20-1	.	.	CSASVRAEAFF	TGCAGTGCTAGTGTTCGGGCTGAAGCTTTCTTT
TRBJ1-3	TRBV19	.	TRBD1	CASSIKAGTANSGNTIYF	TGTGCCAGTAGTATTAAGGCTGGGACAGCAAACTCTGGAAACACCATATATTTT
TRBJ1-1	TRBV4-2	.	.	CASSLDSLLNTEAFF	TGTGCCAGCAGCCTGGACAGTCTCTTGAACACTGAAGCTTTCTTT
TRBJ1-1	TRBV19	.	.	CATGSEDLNTEAFF	TGTGCCACGGGGAGCGAGGACCTGAACACTGAAGCTTTCTTT
TRBJ2-7	TRBV5-7	once	TRBD2	CASTKLWGGRASYEQYF	TGTGCCAGCACCAAGTTATGGGGGGGGAGGGCGTCCTACGAGCAGTACTTC
TRBJ1-1	TRBV4-1	.	.	CASSPLQGGLTEAFF	TGCGCCAGCAGCCCCCTACAGGGAGGTCTCACTGAAGCTTTCTTT
TRBJ1-2	TRBV12-5	.	.	CASGLEQKGYTF	TGTGCTAGTGGTTTGGAACAGAAGGGCTACACCTTC
TRBJ1-1	TRBV10-3	.	.	CAISAKGSVPNTEAFF	TGTGCCATCAGTGCAAAAGGGTCTGTCCCGAACACTGAAGCTTTCTTT
TRBJ2-2	TRBV10-2	few	TRBD2	CASSDAGLAGGRDTGELFF	TGCGCCAGCAGTGATGCAGGACTAGCGGGGGGGCGGGACACCGGGGAGCTGTTTTTT
TRBJ2-3	TRBV20-1	.	.	CSASSADTQYF	TGCAGTGCTTCTAGCGCAGATACGCAGTATTTT
TRBJ2-5	TRBV2	.	.	CASSNSAPETQYF	TGTGCCAGCAGTAACTCCGCCCCAGAGACCCAGTACTTC
TRBJ1-5	TRBV6-5	.	TRBD1	CATTLDRVDYQPQHF	TGTGCCACCACTTTAGACAGGGTAGATTACCAGCCCCAGCATTTT
TRBJ2-7	TRBV28	.	.	CASSWGQGEQYF	TGTGCCAGCAGTTGGGGACAAGGCGAGCAGTACTTC
TRBJ2-2	TRBV12-5	.	TRBD1	CASARTGGPTGELFF	TGTGCTAGTGCCCGGACAGGGGGACCCACCGGGGAGCTGTTTTTT
TRBJ1-4	TRBV5-1	.	.	CASSLSSAGNEKLFF	TGCGCCAGCAGCTTGAGTTCGGCTGGTAATGAAAAACTGTTTTTT
TRBJ1-4	TRBV18	.	.	CASSPRDEKLFF	TGTGCCAGCTCACCCCGGGACGAAAAACTGTTTTTT
TRBJ1-3	TRBV14	.	.	CASSQGGPYGHTIYF	TGTGCCAGCAGCCAAGGAGGCCCGTACGGACACACCATATATTTT
TRBJ1-2	TRBV5-4	.	.	CAITGRELYGYTF	TGTGCGATCACGGGAAGGGAGCTCTATGGCTACACCTTC
TRBJ2-3	TRBV11-3	.	.	CASSLAGARTDTQYF	TGTGCCAGCAGCTTAGCAGGGGCCCGCACAGATACGCAGTATTTT
TRBJ2-3	TRBV10-3	.	TRBD2	CAIKVGGGTDTQYF	TGTGCCATCAAGGTGGGGGGGGGCACAGATACGCAGTATTTT